This T cell receptor (beta chain) was obtained from a study of Graves' ophthalmopathy and Graves' hyperthyroidism. The TCR beta CDR3 regions underwent amplification from RNA transcripts. Second-round multiplex PCR came after a first-round RT-PCR that employed HTBI primers. MiXCR, run by TCRdb on the multiplex PCR reads, gives a single entry per CDR3 protein. Among about 25,000 distinct CDR3 sequences listed, around 50% were seen once. V shed 7 bases, J shed 0 bases, and the junction held 4 bases outside the gene matches. The CDR3 loop spans 14 amino acids. Germline lookup yields CDR1 SGHRS and CDR2 YFSETQ. Overall study findings and caveats: Ophthalmopathy progression cases were predicted by the model with roughly 71% sensitivity and around 72% specificity.

Remarks on this clonotype: The antigen remains undetermined.

Orbital computed tomography and thyroid ultrasound, along with TRAb, serum thyroxine and clinical symptoms, underpinned diagnosis. This TCR was recovered from an adult woman with stable Graves' hyperthyroidism. Sequencing used peripheral blood. This chain joins TRBV5-1 and TRBJ2-4; 7 nucleotides agree with TRBD2. The CDR3, as DNA: TGCGCCAGCGGCGTAGCGGGAGCCAAAAACATTCAGTACTTC. Amino acid sequence: CASGVAGAKNIQYF. The entire variable domain, with the rest obtained from reference TRBV5-1 and TRBJ2-4, is as follows: KAGVTQTPRYLIKTRGQQVTLSCSPISGHRSVSWYQQTPGQGLQFLFEYFSETQRNKGNFPGRFSGRQFSNSRSEMNVSTLELGDSALYLCASGVAGAKNIQYFGAGTRLSVL.